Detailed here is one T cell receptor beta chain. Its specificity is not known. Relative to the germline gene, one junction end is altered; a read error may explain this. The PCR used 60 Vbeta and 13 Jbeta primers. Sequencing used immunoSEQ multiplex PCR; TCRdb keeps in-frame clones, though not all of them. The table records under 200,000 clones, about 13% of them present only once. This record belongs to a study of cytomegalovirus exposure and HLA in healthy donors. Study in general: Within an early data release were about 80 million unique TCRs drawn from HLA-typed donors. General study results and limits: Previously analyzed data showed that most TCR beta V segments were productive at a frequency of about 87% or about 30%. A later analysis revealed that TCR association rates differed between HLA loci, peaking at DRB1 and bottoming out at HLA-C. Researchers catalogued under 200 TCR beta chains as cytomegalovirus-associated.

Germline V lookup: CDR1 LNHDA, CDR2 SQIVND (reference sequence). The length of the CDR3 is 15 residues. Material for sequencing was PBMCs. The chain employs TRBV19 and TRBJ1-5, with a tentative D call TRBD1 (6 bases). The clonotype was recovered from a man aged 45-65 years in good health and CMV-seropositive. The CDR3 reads CASSIEQGKGQPQHF. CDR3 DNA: TGTGCCAGTAGCATAGAACAGGGTAAGGGGCAGCCCCAGCATTTT.